Sequencing of this T cell receptor beta chain was carried out in a study of cytomegalovirus exposure and HLA in healthy donors. General study points: A prior analysis recorded that most TCR beta V segments were productive about 90% or about 30% of the time. Sequencing likely generated an artifact that appeared as a cluster of highly shared sequence variants.

As concerns this clone: Its antigen remains unknown. Germline is not matched at one junction end, which may reflect a read error.

PCR primers comprised 60 Vbeta and 13 Jbeta primers. Measured with immunoSEQ multiplex PCR; TCRdb has only the in-frame clones, and not every one. Here the sample spans about 110,000 clones, 75% being singletons. In germline, CDR1 is SGHKS, CDR2 YYEKEE (reference sequence). The CDR3 sequence is 12 residues long. The genes are TRBV5-5 and TRBJ2-7; D not resolved. Specimen: PBMCs. This sequence originates from a male donor in good health and CMV-seropositive. This CDR3 is CASSPSSTALSF. CDR3 in DNA: TGTGCCAGCAGCCCGAGTAGCACGGCGCTTTCCTTC.